Listed here is a single TCR beta chain. What it binds is not known. The junction and the germline gene differ at one end; a read error may be behind it. Germline V gene lookup returns CDR1 SQVTM and CDR2 ANQGSEA. The CDR3 is made up of 14 amino acids. The source of the sample is a study of post-analysis software for immune sequencing data. Study summary: Patients had relapsing-remitting, secondary progressive or progressive-relapsing multiple sclerosis; some lacked subtype.

cDNA libraries of TCR beta carried unique molecular identifiers. Between roughly 1 and 10 million T cells gave rise to about 450,000 cDNA molecules. TCRdb independently ran MiXCR on the PCR reads; one entry per CDR3 protein. The sample carries hundreds of thousands of distinct CDR3 sequences, 40% to 55% recorded once. General study findings and limits: When compared against controls, multiple sclerosis patients showed significantly lower normalized Chao1 diversity. Higher frequency in patients than in controls was seen for several TRBV segments, with TRBV5-6, TRBV5-1 and TRBV20-1 among them.

The TCR sequence derives from a girl aged 10 to 17 with multiple sclerosis. The chain links TRBV29-1 to TRBJ2-5; the D call may be TRBD1 or TRBD2 (5 bases each). Source material: blood. DNA for the CDR3: TGCAGCGTCGCCCGTGGGACGGACCAAGAGCCCCAGTACTTC. Protein product: CSVARGTDQEPQYF.